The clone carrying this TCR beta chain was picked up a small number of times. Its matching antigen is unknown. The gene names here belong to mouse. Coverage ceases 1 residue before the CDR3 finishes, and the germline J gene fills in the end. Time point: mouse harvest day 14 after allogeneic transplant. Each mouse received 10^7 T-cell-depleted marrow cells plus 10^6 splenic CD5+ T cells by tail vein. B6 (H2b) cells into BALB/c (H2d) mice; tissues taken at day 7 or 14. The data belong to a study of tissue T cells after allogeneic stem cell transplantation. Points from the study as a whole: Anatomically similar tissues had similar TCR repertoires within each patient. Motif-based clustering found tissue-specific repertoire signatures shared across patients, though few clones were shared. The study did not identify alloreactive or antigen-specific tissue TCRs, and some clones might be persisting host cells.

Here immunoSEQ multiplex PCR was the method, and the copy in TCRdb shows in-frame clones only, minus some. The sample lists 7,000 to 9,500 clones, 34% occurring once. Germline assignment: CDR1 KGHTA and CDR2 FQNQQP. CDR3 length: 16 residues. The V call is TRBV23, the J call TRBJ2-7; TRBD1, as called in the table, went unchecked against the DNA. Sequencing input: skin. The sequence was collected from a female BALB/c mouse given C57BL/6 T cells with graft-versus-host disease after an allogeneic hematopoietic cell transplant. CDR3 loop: CSSSQSTGGSSYEQYF. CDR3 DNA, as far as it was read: TGCTCCAGCAGTCAATCAACAGGGGGGAGCTCCTATGAACAGTAC.